The 14 T cell receptor beta chains in this list originate from one sample, sequenced in a study of T cell responses to AZD1222 COVID-19 vaccine. Produced via immunoSEQ multiplex PCR; TCRdb's table is partial and in-frame only. The sample records approximately 70,000 clones, 75% to 90% being singletons. The sequenced sample was peripheral blood, obtained on day 0 of AZD1222 vaccination. The receptors stem from an adult in good health.

The gene calls are TRBV9 and TRBJ1-4, with 8 bases that match TRBD1. The CDR3 runs 17 residues. V shed 4 bases and J 0 bases; nucleotides not matched to a gene: 8. Germline V gene sequence: CDR1 SGDLS, CDR2 YYNGEE. CDR3 amino acids: CASSTGQGGATNEKLFF. The DNA for the CDR3 is TGTGCCAGCAGCACAGGACAGGGAGGCGCAACTAATGAAAAACTGTTTTTT.

This chain uses TRBV5-1 with TRBJ2-2; the match to TRBD2 covers 10 bases. Germline V gene data show CDR1 as SGHRS and CDR2 as YFSETQ. The ends lost 3 bases at V and 1 base at J; junction bases unmatched: 6. CDR3 length: 17 amino acids. The CDR3, as DNA: TGCGCCAGCAGCTCCCTCACTAGCGGGGTGAACACCGGGGAGCTGTTTTTT. Its protein is CASSSLTSGVNTGELFF. Supplemented by reference TRBV5-1 and TRBJ2-2, the full variable domain reads KAGVTQTPRYLIKTRGQQVTLSCSPISGHRSVSWYQQTPGQGLQFLFEYFSETQRNKGNFPGRFSGRQFSNSRSEMNVSTLELGDSALYLCASSSLTSGVNTGELFFGEGSRLTVL.

This clone was observed a handful of times. V gene TRBV2 combines with J gene TRBJ2-7, with TRBD1 identical over 11 bases. This CDR3 comprises 15 residues. The germline gives CDR1 SNHLY, CDR2 FYNNEI. V was pared by 3 bases and J by 5 bases, with 6 bases of the junction left unmatched. The CDR3 sequence: CASSEERTGGHEQYF. The CDR3 region has the DNA TGTGCCAGCAGTGAGGAAAGGACAGGGGGCCACGAGCAGTACTTC. Full variable domain (missing parts from reference TRBV2 and TRBJ2-7): EPEVTQTPSHQVTQMGQEVILRCVPISNHLYFYWYRQILGQKVEFLVSFYNNEISEKSEIFDDQFSVERPDGSNFTLKIRSTKLEDSAMYFCASSEERTGGHEQYFGPGTRLTVT.

The chain combines TRBV19 with TRBJ2-7, with 9 bases aligning to TRBD2. V was pared by 6 bases and J by 3 bases, with 9 bases of the junction left unmatched. CDR1 and CDR2 (germline): LNHDA, SQIVND (reference sequence). The CDR3 loop spans 15 amino acids. In nucleotides, the CDR3 is TGTGCCAGTAGCATCCGACTAGCGGCACACTACGAGCAGTACTTC. Protein product: CASSIRLAAHYEQYF.

The V call is TRBV12-3 or TRBV12-4, the J call TRBJ1-2; the D gene is possibly TRBD1 (6 bases). Trimming pared 4 bases from V and 8 bases from J, leaving 14 bases between. This CDR3 contains 13 residues. CDR3 DNA sequence: TGTGCCAGCAGTTCCCGGGAAGGGGGAGGCTACACCTTC. It yields the protein CASSSREGGGYTF.

The chain carries TRBV10-3 and TRBJ2-2; either TRBD1 or TRBD2 may supply D (5 bases each). V was pared by 0 bases and J by 0 bases, with 17 bases between. The CDR3 sequence is 19 residues long. The germline V gene has CDR1 ENHRY and CDR2 SYGVKD. CDR3 amino acids: CAISESRRDPIANTGELFF. The CDR3 nucleotides are TGTGCCATCAGTGAGTCGAGAAGGGACCCCATCGCGAACACCGGGGAGCTGTTTTTT.

This chain links TRBV5-4 with TRBJ1-1; D perhaps matches TRBD1 (5 bases). The CDR3 runs to 14 residues. Trimming shortened V by 4 bases and J by 8 bases, and 18 bases separated the two germline ends. CDR1 and CDR2 (germline): SGHNT, YYREEE (reference sequence). The CDR3 DNA sequence: TGTGCCAGCAGCGACGACAGTGGGATTTCCGAAGCTTTCTTT. This encodes CASSDDSGISEAFF.

The rearrangement links TRBV6-5 to TRBJ1-6; D gene unclear. Germline V gene data show CDR1 as MNHEY and CDR2 as SVGAGI. The CDR3 spans 14 residues. V lost 8 bases, J lost 3 bases, and 11 bases lay in between. The CDR3 reads CASALQRYNSPLHF. CDR3 coding DNA: TGTGCCAGCGCTTTACAGCGCTATAATTCACCCCTCCACTTT.

The V call is TRBV7-8, the J call TRBJ2-1; TRBD2 might be the D (6 bases). The CDR3 loop spans 15 amino acids. The germline gives CDR1 SGHVS, CDR2 FQNEAQ. Trimming removed 7 bases from V and 0 bases from J, with 13 bases in between. CDR3 residues: CASTLASSSYNEQFF. The DNA of the CDR3 is TGTGCCAGCACCCTAGCGTCCTCCTCCTACAATGAGCAGTTCTTC.

This chain's CDR3 is CASRDGQGNTGELFF. In nucleotides, the CDR3 is TGCGCCAGCAGGGACGGACAGGGGAACACCGGGGAGCTGTTTTTT. This chain joins TRBV5-1 and TRBJ2-2; 8 nucleotides line up with TRBD1. CDR3 length equals 15 residues. With V trimmed by 5 bases and J by 1 base, 4 bases remained unmatched. Germline CDR1 and CDR2: SGHRS and YFSETQ.

This clone was counted a single time. The chain recombines TRBV10-3 with TRBJ2-7; tentative D call: TRBD1 (5 bases). Per germline, CDR1 ENHRY and CDR2 SYGVKD. The CDR3 contains 13 residues. V was cut by 7 bases and J by 5 bases, with 15 bases left in between. CDR3 loop: CAIKIVQGHEQYF. CDR3 sequence (DNA): TGTGCCATCAAAATCGTCCAGGGTCACGAGCAGTACTTC.

This chain joins TRBV11-2 and TRBJ1-1, with 7 bases aligning to TRBD1. The CDR3 loop spans 15 amino acids. V was clipped by 0 bases and J by 2 bases; unmatched bases: 3. CDR1 is SGHAT, CDR2 FQNNGV, per germline. CDR3 in amino acids: CASSLDRGNNTEAFF. CDR3 coding DNA: TGTGCCAGCAGCTTAGACAGGGGGAACAACACTGAAGCTTTCTTT.

The rearrangement joins TRBV7-2 to TRBJ2-2; 9 nucleotides agree with TRBD2. Germline values: CDR1 SGHTA, CDR2 FQGNSA. This CDR3 contains 17 residues. J gave up 5 bases and V 2 bases, and 9 bases lay outside the gene matches. Here the CDR3 DNA reads TGTGCCAGCAGCTTATTTCCGCCTAGCGGGATTACCGGGGAGCTGTTTTTT. This sequence encodes CASSLFPPSGITGELFF.

The chain carries TRBV4-3 and TRBJ2-7, with 13 bases matching TRBD2. CDR3 length equals 18 residues. The trim removed 0 bases at V and 5 bases at J, leaving 10 bases unmatched. The V gene's germline CDR1 is LGHNA and CDR2 YSLEER. The DNA for the CDR3 is TGCGCCAGCAGCCAAGATGTGCCTGGGACTAGCGGGATACACGAGCAGTACTTC. Protein: CASSQDVPGTSGIHEQYF.